This TCR beta chain was identified during a study of blood T cells in healthy people across ages. Study-wide results and limits: A greater number of naive CD4+ cells and higher diversity distinguished long-lived donors from aged donors. Diversity figures based on one million T cells were deemed too low.

Germline lookup yields CDR1 SQVTM and CDR2 ANQGSEA. The V segment lost 6 bases and the J segment 5 bases; nucleotides outside the gene matches: 14. The CDR3 is 15 residues long. Alongside a J-beta primer mix, a sample-barcoded 5' primer served in a second PCR lasting about 7 to 12 cycles. TCRdb reanalysed the 5' RACE reads using MiXCR and keeps one entry per CDR3 protein. This table has roughly 2 million distinct CDR3 sequences, 49% appearing once. About this clonotype itself: Its matching antigen is unknown. One base away lies a much larger clone, so this may be a sequencing read error.

The source of this sequence is a woman aged 40 to 50 in good health. Input material: blood. The chain carries TRBV29-1 and TRBJ2-5; 8 bases map to TRBD1. The CDR3 coding sequence is TGCAGCGTCTTGAACCTGACAGGGGCGGGGGAGACCCAGTACTTC. This codes for CSVLNLTGAGETQYF. Full variable domain (rest looked up from reference TRBV29-1 and TRBJ2-5): SAVISQKPSRDICQRGTSLTIQCQVDSQVTMMFWYRQQPGQSLTLIATANQGSEATYESGFVIDKFPISRPNLTFSTLTVSNMSPEDSSIYLCSVLNLTGAGETQYFGPGTRLLVL.